One T cell receptor beta chain is described in this entry. What it binds is unknown. The data derive from a study of cytomegalovirus exposure and HLA in healthy donors. In the study overall: Some 85 million unique TCRs from HLA-typed donors were held in an early data release.

Primers: 60 Vbeta forward and 13 Jbeta reverse. Repertoires were generated with immunoSEQ multiplex PCR, while TCRdb's copy carries only in-frame clones and drops some. The table includes over 120,000 clones, approximately 80% detected once. The CDR3 contains 12 residues. V was clipped by 6 bases and J by 5 bases, with 10 bases between them. The germline V gene has CDR1 SEHNR and CDR2 FQNEAQ (reference sequence). The study's findings and limits: Presence/absence analyses assumed roughly uniform sequencing depth across donors. Most sequenced TCRs were rare (though some public TCRs occurred in many donors).

Sequences were obtained from PBMCs. The chain links TRBV7-9 to TRBJ1-2, with unresolved D. This clonotype originated in a man aged 30 to 39 in good health and CMV-seropositive. CDR3 nucleotide sequence: TGTGCCAGCAGTCCGGGGATGTATGGCTACACCTTC. Protein sequence: CASSPGMYGYTF.